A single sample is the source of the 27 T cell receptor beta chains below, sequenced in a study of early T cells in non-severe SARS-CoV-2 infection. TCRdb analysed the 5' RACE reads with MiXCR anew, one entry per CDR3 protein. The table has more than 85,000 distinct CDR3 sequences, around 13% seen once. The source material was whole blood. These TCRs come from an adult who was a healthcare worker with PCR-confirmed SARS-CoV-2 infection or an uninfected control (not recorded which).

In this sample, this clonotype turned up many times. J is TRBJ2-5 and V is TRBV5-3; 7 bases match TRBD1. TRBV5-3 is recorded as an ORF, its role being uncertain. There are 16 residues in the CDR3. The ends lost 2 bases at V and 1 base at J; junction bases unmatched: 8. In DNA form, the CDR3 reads TGTGCCAGAAGCTTCGACAGGGATTTACCCCAAGAGACCCAGTACTTC. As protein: CARSFDRDLPQETQYF.

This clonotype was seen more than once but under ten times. The CDR3 loop reads CASSSGTSSPGELFF. The DNA for the CDR3 is TGTGCCAGCAGTTCCGGGACTAGCTCCCCCGGGGAGCTGTTTTTT. J is TRBJ2-2 and V is TRBV28, with 9 bases lining up with TRBD2. Germline CDR1 and CDR2: MDHEN and SYDVKM. This CDR3 has 15 residues. Germline trimming cut 4 bases from V and 6 bases from J; bases unmatched to any gene: 6. Full variable domain (missing parts from reference TRBV28 and TRBJ2-2): DVKVTQSSRYLVKRTGEKVFLECVQDMDHENMFWYRQDPGLGLRLIYFSYDVKMKEKGDIPEGYSVSREKKERFSLILESASTNQTSMYLCASSSGTSSPGELFFGEGSRLTVL.

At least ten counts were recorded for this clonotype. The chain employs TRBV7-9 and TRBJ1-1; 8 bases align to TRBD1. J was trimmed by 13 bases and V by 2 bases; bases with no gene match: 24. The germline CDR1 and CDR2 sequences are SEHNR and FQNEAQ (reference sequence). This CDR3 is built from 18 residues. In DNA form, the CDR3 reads TGTGCCAGCAGCTTAATCGCCGGTCACCGCCGAAGGGACAGGAAGCTTTTCTTT. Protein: CASSLIAGHRRRDRKLFF.

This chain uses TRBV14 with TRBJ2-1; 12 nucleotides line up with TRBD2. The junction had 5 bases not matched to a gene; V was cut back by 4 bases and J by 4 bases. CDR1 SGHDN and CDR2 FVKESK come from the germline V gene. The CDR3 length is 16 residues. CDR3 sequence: CASSRAGTSGYNEQFF. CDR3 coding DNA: TGTGCCAGCAGCCGGGCTGGGACTAGCGGGTACAATGAGCAGTTCTTC.

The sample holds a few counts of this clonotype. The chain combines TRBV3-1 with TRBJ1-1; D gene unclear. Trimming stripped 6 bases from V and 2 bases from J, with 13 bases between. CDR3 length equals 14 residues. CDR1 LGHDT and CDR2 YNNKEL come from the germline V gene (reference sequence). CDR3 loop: CASSPLRRNTEAFF. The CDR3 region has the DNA TGTGCCAGCAGTCCCCTTAGGCGCAACACTGAAGCTTTCTTT.

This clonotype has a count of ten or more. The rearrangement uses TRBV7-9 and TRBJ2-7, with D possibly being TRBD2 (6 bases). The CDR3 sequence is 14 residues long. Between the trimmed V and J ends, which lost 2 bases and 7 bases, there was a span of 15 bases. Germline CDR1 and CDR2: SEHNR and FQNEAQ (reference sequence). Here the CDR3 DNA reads TGTGCCAGCAGCTTATCGTTCGGGACTGGTGAGCAGTACTTC. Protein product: CASSLSFGTGEQYF.

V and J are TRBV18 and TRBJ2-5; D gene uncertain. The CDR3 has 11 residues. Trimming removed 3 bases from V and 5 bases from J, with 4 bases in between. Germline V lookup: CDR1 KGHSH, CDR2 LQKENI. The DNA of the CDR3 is TGTGCCAGCTCACCGACGGAGACCCAGTACTTC. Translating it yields CASSPTETQYF. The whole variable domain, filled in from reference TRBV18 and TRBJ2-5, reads NAGVMQNPRHLVRRRGQEARLRCSPMKGHSHVYWYRQLPEEGLKFMVYLQKENIIDESGMPKERFSAEFPKEGPSILRIQQVVRGDSAAYFCASSPTETQYFGPGTRLLVL.

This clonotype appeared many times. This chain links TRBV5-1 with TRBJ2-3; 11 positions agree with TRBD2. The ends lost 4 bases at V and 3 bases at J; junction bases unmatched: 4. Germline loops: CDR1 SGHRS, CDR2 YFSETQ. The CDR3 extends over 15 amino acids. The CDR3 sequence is CASSALAGATDTQYF. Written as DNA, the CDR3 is TGCGCCAGCAGCGCACTAGCGGGAGCGACAGATACGCAGTATTTT. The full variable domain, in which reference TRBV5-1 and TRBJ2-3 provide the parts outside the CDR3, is KAGVTQTPRYLIKTRGQQVTLSCSPISGHRSVSWYQQTPGQGLQFLFEYFSETQRNKGNFPGRFSGRQFSNSRSEMNVSTLELGDSALYLCASSALAGATDTQYFGPGTRLTVL.

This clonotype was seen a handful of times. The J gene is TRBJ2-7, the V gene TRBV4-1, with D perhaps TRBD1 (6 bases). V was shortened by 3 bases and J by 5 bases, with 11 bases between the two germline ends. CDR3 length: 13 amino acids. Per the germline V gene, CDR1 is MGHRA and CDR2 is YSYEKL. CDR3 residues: CASSHRQDHEQYF. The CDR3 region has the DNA TGCGCCAGCAGCCACAGACAGGACCACGAGCAGTACTTC.

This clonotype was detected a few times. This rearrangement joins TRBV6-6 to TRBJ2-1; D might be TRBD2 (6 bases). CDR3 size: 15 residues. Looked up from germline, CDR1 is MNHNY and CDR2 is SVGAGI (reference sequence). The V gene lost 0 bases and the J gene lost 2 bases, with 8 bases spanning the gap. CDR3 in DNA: TGTGCCAGCAGTTACTCGGCGGGGACCTACAATGAGCAGTTCTTC. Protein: CASSYSAGTYNEQFF.

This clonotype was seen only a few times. DNA of the CDR3: TGTGCCAGCAGCTTAGAGGGGTTGAACACCGGGGAGCTGTTTTTT. The encoded protein is CASSLEGLNTGELFF. The chain combines TRBV7-8 with TRBJ2-2; maybe TRBD1 (5 bases). The ends were cut back, 1 base at V and 1 base at J, with 7 bases in the middle. Per the germline V gene, CDR1 is SGHVS and CDR2 is FQNEAQ. CDR3 length equals 15 residues.

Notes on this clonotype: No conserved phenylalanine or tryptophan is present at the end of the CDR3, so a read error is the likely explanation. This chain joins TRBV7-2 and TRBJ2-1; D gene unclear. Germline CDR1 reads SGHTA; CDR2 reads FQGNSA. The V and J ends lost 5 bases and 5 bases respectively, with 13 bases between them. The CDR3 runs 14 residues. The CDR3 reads CASSLAGSDNEQFL. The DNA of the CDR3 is TGTGCCAGCAGCCTCGCTGGTTCAGACAATGAGCAGTTCCTC.

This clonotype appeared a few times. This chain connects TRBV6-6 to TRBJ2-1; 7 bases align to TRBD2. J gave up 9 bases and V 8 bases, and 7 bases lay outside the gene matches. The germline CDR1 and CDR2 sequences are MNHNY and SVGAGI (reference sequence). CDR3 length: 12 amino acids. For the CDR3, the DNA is TGTGCCAGCTTCACCGGGACTACTGAGCAGTTCTTC. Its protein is CASFTGTTEQFF.

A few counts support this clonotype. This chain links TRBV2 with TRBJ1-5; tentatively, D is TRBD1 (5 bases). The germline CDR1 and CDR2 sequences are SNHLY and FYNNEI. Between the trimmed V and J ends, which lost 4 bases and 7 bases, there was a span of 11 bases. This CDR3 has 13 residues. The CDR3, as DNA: TGTGCCAGCAGTGTTTTCGAGGGGCAGCCCCAGCATTTT. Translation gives CASSVFEGQPQHF.

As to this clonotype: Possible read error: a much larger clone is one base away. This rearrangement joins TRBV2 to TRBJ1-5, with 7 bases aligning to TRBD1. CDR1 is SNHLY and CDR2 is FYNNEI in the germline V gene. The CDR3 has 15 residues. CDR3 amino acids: CASSPPTGRDQSQHF. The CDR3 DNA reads TGTGCCAGCAGTCCTCCGACAGGGAGGGATCAGTCCCAGCATTTT. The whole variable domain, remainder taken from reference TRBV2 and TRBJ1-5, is EPEVTQTPSHQVTQMGQEVILRCVPISNHLYFYWYRQILGQKVEFLVSFYNNEISEKSEIFDDQFSVERPDGSNFTLKIRSTKLEDSAMYFCASSPPTGRDQSQHFGDGTRLSIL.

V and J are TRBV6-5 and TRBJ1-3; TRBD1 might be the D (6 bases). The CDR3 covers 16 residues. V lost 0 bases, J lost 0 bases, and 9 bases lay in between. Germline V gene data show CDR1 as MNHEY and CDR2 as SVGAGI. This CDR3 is CASSYSTGYSGNTIYF. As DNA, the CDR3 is TGTGCCAGCAGTTACTCTACAGGGTACTCTGGAAACACCATATATTTT.

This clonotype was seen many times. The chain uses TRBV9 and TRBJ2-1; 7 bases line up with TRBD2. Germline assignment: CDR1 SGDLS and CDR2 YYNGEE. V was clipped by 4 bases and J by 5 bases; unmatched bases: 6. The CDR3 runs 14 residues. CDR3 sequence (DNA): TGTGCCAGCAGCCTAGAGAGCGGGAACAATGAGCAGTTCTTC. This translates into CASSLESGNNEQFF. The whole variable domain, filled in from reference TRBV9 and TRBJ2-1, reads DSGVTQTPKHLITATGQRVTLRCSPRSGDLSVYWYQQSLDQGLQFLIQYYNGEERAKGNILERFSAQQFPDLHSELNLSSLELGDSALYFCASSLESGNNEQFFGPGTRLTVL.

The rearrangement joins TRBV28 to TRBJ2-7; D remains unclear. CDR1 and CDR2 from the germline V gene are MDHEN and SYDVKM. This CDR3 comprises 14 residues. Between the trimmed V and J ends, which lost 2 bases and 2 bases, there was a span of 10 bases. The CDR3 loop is CASSLPQAAYEQYF. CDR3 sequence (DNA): TGTGCCAGCAGTTTACCGCAGGCCGCCTACGAGCAGTACTTC.

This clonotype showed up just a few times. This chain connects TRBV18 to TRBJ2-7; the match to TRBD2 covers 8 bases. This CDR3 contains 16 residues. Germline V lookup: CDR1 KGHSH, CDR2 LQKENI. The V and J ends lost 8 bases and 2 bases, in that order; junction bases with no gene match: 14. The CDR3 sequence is CASTEPGLVATYEQYF. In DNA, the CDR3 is TGTGCCAGCACGGAGCCGGGACTAGTAGCCACCTACGAGCAGTACTTC.

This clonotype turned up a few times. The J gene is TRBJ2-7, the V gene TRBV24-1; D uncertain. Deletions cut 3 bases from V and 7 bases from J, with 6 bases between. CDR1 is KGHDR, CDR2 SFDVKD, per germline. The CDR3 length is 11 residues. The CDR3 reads CATSDGVEQYF. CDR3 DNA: TGTGCCACCAGTGATGGAGTAGAGCAGTACTTC.

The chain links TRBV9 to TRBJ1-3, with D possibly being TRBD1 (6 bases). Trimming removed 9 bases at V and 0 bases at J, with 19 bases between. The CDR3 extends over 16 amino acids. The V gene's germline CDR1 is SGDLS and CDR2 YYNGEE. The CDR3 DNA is TGTGCCACCTCACCAGGGGCAGCCAGCTCTGGAAACACCATATATTTT. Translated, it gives CATSPGAASSGNTIYF. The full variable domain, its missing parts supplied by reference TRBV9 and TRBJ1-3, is DSGVTQTPKHLITATGQRVTLRCSPRSGDLSVYWYQQSLDQGLQFLIQYYNGEERAKGNILERFSAQQFPDLHSELNLSSLELGDSALYFCATSPGAASSGNTIYFGEGSWLTVV.

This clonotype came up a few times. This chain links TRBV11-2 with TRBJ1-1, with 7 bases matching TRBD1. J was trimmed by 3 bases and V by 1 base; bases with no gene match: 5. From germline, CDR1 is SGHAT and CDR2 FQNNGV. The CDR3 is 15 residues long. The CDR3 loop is CASSLGEQGDTEAFF. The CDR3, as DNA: TGTGCCAGCAGCTTAGGGGAGCAGGGGGACACTGAAGCTTTCTTT.

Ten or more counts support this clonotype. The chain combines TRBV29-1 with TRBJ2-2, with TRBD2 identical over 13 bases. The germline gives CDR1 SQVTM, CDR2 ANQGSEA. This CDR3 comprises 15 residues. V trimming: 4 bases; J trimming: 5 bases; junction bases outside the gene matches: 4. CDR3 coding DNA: TGCAGCGTTGGGACTAGCGGGAGTAAGACCGGGGAGCTGTTTTTT. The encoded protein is CSVGTSGSKTGELFF.

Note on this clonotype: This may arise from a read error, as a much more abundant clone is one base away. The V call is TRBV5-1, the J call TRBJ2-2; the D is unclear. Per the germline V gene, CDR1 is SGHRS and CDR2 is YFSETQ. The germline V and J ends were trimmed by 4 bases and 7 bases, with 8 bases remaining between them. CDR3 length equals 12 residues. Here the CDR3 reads CASSVTGGELFF. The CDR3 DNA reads TGCGCCAGCAGCGTGACTGGCGGGGAGCTGTTTTTT.

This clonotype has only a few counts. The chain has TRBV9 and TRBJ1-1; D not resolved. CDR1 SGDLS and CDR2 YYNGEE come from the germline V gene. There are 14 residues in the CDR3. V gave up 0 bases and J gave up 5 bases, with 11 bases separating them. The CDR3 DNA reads TGTGCCAGCAGCGTAGAAGGGCTGGGGACTGAAGCTTTCTTT. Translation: CASSVEGLGTEAFF.

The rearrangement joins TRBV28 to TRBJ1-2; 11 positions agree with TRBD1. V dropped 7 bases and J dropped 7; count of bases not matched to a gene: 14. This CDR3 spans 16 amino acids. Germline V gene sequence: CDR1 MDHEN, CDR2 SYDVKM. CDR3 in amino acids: CASIHPGQGVPGGYTF. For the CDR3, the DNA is TGTGCCAGCATTCATCCGGGACAGGGGGTGCCAGGTGGCTACACCTTC.

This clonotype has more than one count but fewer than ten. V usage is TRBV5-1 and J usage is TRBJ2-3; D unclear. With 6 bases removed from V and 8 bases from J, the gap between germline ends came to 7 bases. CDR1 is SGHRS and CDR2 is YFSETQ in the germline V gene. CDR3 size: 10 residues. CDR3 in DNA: TGCGCCAGCAAGGGCCTTACGCAGTATTTT. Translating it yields CASKGLTQYF. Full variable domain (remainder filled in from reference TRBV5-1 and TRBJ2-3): KAGVTQTPRYLIKTRGQQVTLSCSPISGHRSVSWYQQTPGQGLQFLFEYFSETQRNKGNFPGRFSGRQFSNSRSEMNVSTLELGDSALYLCASKGLTQYFGPGTRLTVL.